Listed here are 13 T cell receptor beta chains from one sample, sequenced in a study of blood T cell repertoires in COVID-19. The table came from immunoSEQ multiplex PCR; TCRdb's copy has only in-frame clones and leaves some out. This repertoire shows about 34,000 clones, approximately 81% found once; its top ten account for around 13%. The sequenced material came from peripheral blood. These receptor sequences come from a human donor with acute or convalescent COVID-19. The donor label of this sample is uncertain.

The chain has TRBV28 and TRBJ2-3, with D unclear. The germline V gene encodes CDR1 MDHEN and CDR2 SYDVKM. Trimming stripped 7 bases from V and 0 bases from J, with 11 bases between. The CDR3 sequence is 14 residues long. The CDR3 DNA reads as TGTGCCAGCAATTGGCTGACTAGCACAGATACGCAGTATTTT. Translated: CASNWLTSTDTQYF.

The rearrangement uses TRBV3-1 (or the pseudogene TRBV3-2) and TRBJ2-3; 8 nucleotides line up with TRBD1. The germline CDR1 and CDR2 sequences are LGHDT and YNNKEL (reference sequence). The CDR3 contains 16 residues. After removal of 0 bases from V and 2 bases from J, the junction contained 4 bases not matched to a gene. The CDR3 spells CASSQDPRGHTDTQYF. The CDR3 bases are TGTGCCAGCAGCCAAGATCCCAGGGGGCACACAGATACGCAGTATTTT.

V and J are TRBV2 and TRBJ2-5; D is possibly TRBD2 (6 bases). The germline CDR1 and CDR2 sequences are SNHLY and FYNNEI. V lost 5 bases and J 5 bases, leaving 18 bases between the germline ends. The CDR3 loop spans 15 amino acids. Here the CDR3 reads CASSLSRGLEETQYF. CDR3 nucleotides: TGTGCCAGCAGTCTATCTAGGGGACTGGAGGAGACCCAGTACTTC.

The J gene is TRBJ2-6, the V gene TRBV19; D not certain. CDR1 and CDR2 (germline): LNHDA, SQIVND (reference sequence). The CDR3 spans 16 residues. V dropped 7 bases and J dropped 4 bases, with 17 bases sitting between them. The CDR3 coding sequence is TGTGCCAGTATCCGCAGTCGGGTGGAGGGGGCCAACGTCCTGACTTTC. Translated: CASIRSRVEGANVLTF.

The rearrangement uses TRBV3-1 (or the pseudogene TRBV3-2) and TRBJ1-2, with TRBD1 identical over 11 bases. The ends lost 1 base at V and 4 bases at J; junction bases unmatched: 8. The CDR3 runs to 17 residues. Germline assignment: CDR1 LGHDT and CDR2 YNNKEL (reference sequence). The CDR3: CASSQGTGGAVSYGYTF. The CDR3, as DNA: TGTGCCAGCAGCCAAGGGACAGGGGGCGCGGTTTCCTATGGCTACACCTTC.

This clone was counted a single time. The rearrangement joins TRBV6-2 or TRBV6-3 to TRBJ2-7, with TRBD1 as a possible D gene (6 bases). V lost 6 bases to trimming and J lost 7 bases, with 19 bases between them. The CDR3 has 14 residues. Germline V gene data show CDR1 as MNHEY and CDR2 as SVGEGT. CDR3 in amino acids: CASSPTGTTREQYF. The CDR3 DNA is TGTGCCAGCAGCCCCACCGGGACAACGAGGGAGCAGTACTTC.

The chain combines TRBV6-5 with TRBJ1-1, with D perhaps matching TRBD1 (6 bases). CDR3 length equals 15 residues. Trimming stripped 5 bases from V and 1 base from J, with 14 bases between. Germline V gene lookup returns CDR1 MNHEY and CDR2 SVGAGI. The CDR3 bases are TGTGCCAGCAGTCGCGAAGGGGGAACGAACACTGAAGCTTTCTTT. Amino acid sequence: CASSREGGTNTEAFF.

V is TRBV6-6 and J is TRBJ2-7; tentatively, D is TRBD1 (5 bases). The CDR3 runs 14 residues. Trimming removed 5 bases from V and 0 bases from J, with 11 bases in between. Germline V lookup: CDR1 MNHNY, CDR2 SVGAGI (reference sequence). The CDR3: CASSTRQISYEQYF. The CDR3 nucleotides are TGTGCCAGCAGTACACGACAGATCTCCTACGAGCAGTACTTC.

The gene calls are TRBV30 and TRBJ1-4, with D unclear. Trimming removed 1 base at V and 5 bases at J, with 8 bases between. From germline, CDR1 is GTSNPN and CDR2 SVGIG (reference sequence). The CDR3 runs to 13 residues. The CDR3 nucleotides read TGTGCCTGGAGTGGAGGGCAGAATGAAAAACTGTTTTTT. Its translation: CAWSGGQNEKLFF.

The rearrangement uses TRBV18 and TRBJ1-2; D might be TRBD1 (5 bases). Germline assignment: CDR1 KGHSH and CDR2 LQKENI. The V end was cut by 2 bases, the J end by 3 bases, with 7 bases between. The CDR3 runs 13 residues. CDR3 sequence (DNA): TGTGCCAGCTCACCAGGGGCGGACTATGGCTACACCTTC. This encodes CASSPGADYGYTF.

In DNA form, the CDR3 reads TGTGCCAGCAGTGCCAGGGACTTGGATACGCAGTATTTT. As protein: CASSARDLDTQYF. The chain couples TRBV6-2 or TRBV6-3 to TRBJ2-3; D is perhaps TRBD2 (6 bases). This CDR3 comprises 13 residues. V gave up 5 bases and J gave up 6 bases, with 12 bases separating them. CDR1 is MNHEY and CDR2 is SVGEGT in the germline V gene.

This chain uses TRBV28 with TRBJ2-1, with TRBD2 identical over 12 bases. The CDR3 is 17 amino acids. Trimming took 2 bases from V and 0 from J; bases not matched to a gene: 2. Germline values: CDR1 MDHEN, CDR2 SYDVKM. The CDR3 DNA is TGTGCCAGCAGTTTAAAGGGACTAGCGGGCTCCTACAATGAGCAGTTCTTC. Its protein product is CASSLKGLAGSYNEQFF.

V is TRBV11-1 and J is TRBJ1-1; D perhaps matches TRBD1 (6 bases). V lost 4 bases, J lost 3 bases, and 15 bases lay in between. CDR1 is SGHAT and CDR2 is FQDESV in the germline V gene (reference sequence). The CDR3 contains 15 residues. The CDR3 sequence is CASSSRRGDDTEAFF. DNA for the CDR3: TGTGCCAGCAGCTCCCGCAGGGGCGACGACACTGAAGCTTTCTTT.